Listed here are 8 T cell receptor beta chains from one sample, sequenced in a study of T cells in Graves' hyperthyroidism and ophthalmopathy. RNA transcripts provided the source from which TCR beta CDR3 regions were amplified. The HTBI primer set was used in a first-round RT-PCR of the TCR CDR3. One entry per CDR3 protein results from TCRdb running MiXCR on the multiplex PCR reads. The sample records some 740,000 distinct CDR3 sequences, around 15% being singletons. The sequenced material came from blood. Source of these receptors: a woman aged 18-30 years with Graves' hyperthyroidism.

This clonotype was detected only a few times. The V and J genes are TRBV29-1 and TRBJ2-6, with 7 bases fitting TRBD2. In germline, CDR1 is SQVTM, CDR2 ANQGSEA. Trimming took 4 bases from V and 4 from J; bases not matched to a gene: 10. This CDR3 is built from 16 residues. The CDR3 is CSVARPGEGGANVLTF. CDR3 DNA sequence: TGCAGCGTTGCCAGGCCGGGGGAGGGGGGGGCCAACGTCCTGACTTTC.

This clonotype was recorded many times. V usage is TRBV18 and J usage is TRBJ2-1; D gene ambiguous. V lost 6 bases, J lost 2 bases, and 11 bases lay in between. CDR3 length: 14 residues. Germline assignment: CDR1 KGHSH and CDR2 LQKENI. CDR3 bases: TGTGCCAGCTCTCTCAGGAGTACCTACAATGAGCAGTTCTTC. Residues: CASSLRSTYNEQFF.

This clonotype was recorded at least ten times. The gene calls are TRBV11-2 and TRBJ2-1; no clear D. V dropped 1 base and J dropped 5 bases, with 18 bases sitting between them. Per the germline V gene, CDR1 is SGHAT and CDR2 is FQNNGV. CDR3 length: 17 amino acids. The CDR3 coding sequence is TGTGCCAGCAGCTTAGTGGGTTTCCGGCTAGTCAACAATGAGCAGTTCTTC. It translates to CASSLVGFRLVNNEQFF.

This clonotype was counted at least ten times. This rearrangement joins TRBV24-1 to TRBJ2-5, with 16 bases matching TRBD2. The V gene's germline CDR1 is KGHDR and CDR2 SFDVKD. The CDR3 consists of 18 residues. Trimming cost V 9 bases and J 3 bases; bases outside gene matches: 12. The CDR3 reads CATAGTSGRGTFEETQYF. CDR3 DNA sequence: TGTGCCACCGCCGGGACTAGCGGGAGGGGTACGTTCGAAGAGACCCAGTACTTC.

This clonotype has ten or more counts. The genes are TRBV11-2 and TRBJ2-2, with 7 bases identical to TRBD2. J gave up 0 bases and V 4 bases, and 8 bases lay outside the gene matches. Germline CDR1 reads SGHAT; CDR2 reads FQNNGV. The CDR3 is 17 residues long. The CDR3, as DNA: TGTGCCAGCAGCTATGGGCTAAGCGGGGCGAACACCGGGGAGCTGTTTTTT. Protein: CASSYGLSGANTGELFF.

This clonotype appeared many times. This chain connects TRBV5-1 to TRBJ2-1, with D hard to call. V was pared by 0 bases and J by 9 bases, with 7 bases between. CDR1 and CDR2 (germline): SGHRS, YFSETQ. The CDR3 sequence is 12 residues long. CDR3 residues: CASSLVETEQFF. CDR3 nucleotide sequence: TGCGCCAGCAGCTTGGTGGAGACTGAGCAGTTCTTC. The full variable domain, with the rest looked up from reference TRBV5-1 and TRBJ2-1, is KAGVTQTPRYLIKTRGQQVTLSCSPISGHRSVSWYQQTPGQGLQFLFEYFSETQRNKGNFPGRFSGRQFSNSRSEMNVSTLELGDSALYLCASSLVETEQFFGPGTRLTVL.

Many counts were recorded for this clonotype. The rearrangement uses TRBV11-2 and TRBJ2-7; 7 bases match TRBD2. Germline loops: CDR1 SGHAT, CDR2 FQNNGV. V lost 5 bases, J lost 0 bases, and 7 bases stayed unmatched. The CDR3 loop spans 15 amino acids. The CDR3 DNA sequence: TGTGCCAGCAGCCAGGGACTATACAGCTCCTACGAGCAGTACTTC. This codes for CASSQGLYSSYEQYF. Full variable domain (rest looked up from reference TRBV11-2 and TRBJ2-7): EAGVAQSPRYKIIEKRQSVAFWCNPISGHATLYWYQQILGQGPKLLIQFQNNGVVDDSQLPKDRFSAERLKGVDSTLKIQPAKLEDSAVYLCASSQGLYSSYEQYFGPGTRLTVT.

This clonotype was observed a few times. V and J are TRBV11-2 and TRBJ2-7, with D tentatively TRBD1 or TRBD2 (6 bases each). In germline, CDR1 is SGHAT, CDR2 FQNNGV. The CDR3 is 17 residues long. Trimming cost V 0 bases and J 2 bases, with 17 bases left between them. The CDR3 sequence is CASSLEGGPQDTYEQYF. The DNA for the CDR3 is TGTGCCAGCAGCTTAGAGGGGGGCCCTCAGGATACCTACGAGCAGTACTTC.